This T cell receptor (beta chain) was recorded in a study of T cell clonotyping in hematopoietic cell transplantation. Study observations and caveats: After transplant, recipient diversity fell while pathologically expanded clonotypes grew through day 180. Few recipient clonotypes overlapped donors; over 95% were de novo at given depth. CD4 and CD8 repertoire contributions could not be separated without sorting.

Libraries were prepared by immunoSEQ multiplex PCR; TCRdb keeps only in-frame clonotypes and omits some of them. The table has tens of thousands of clones, 85% seen once. Time point meaning: recipient sample about 28 days before transplant, after cytoreduction. The V gene end was trimmed by 4 bases and the J gene end by 4 bases; junction bases not matched to a gene: 5. Germline V CDR1 and CDR2: SGHDN, FVKESK. The CDR3 runs 15 residues. About this clone itself: As yet, its antigen is unknown.

This material consisted of peripheral blood mononuclear cells, taken before stem cell transplant. This sequence joins TRBV14 and TRBJ1-5; TRBD1 matches at 9 bases. The receptor comes from a man between 60 and 75 years old with acute myeloid leukemia. Some clones in this sample may be carry-over from other donors' samples. The CDR3 protein is CASSLTGGGNQPQHF. In nucleotides, the CDR3 is TGTGCCAGCAGCCTGACAGGGGGAGGTAATCAGCCCCAGCATTTT.